The 4 T cell receptor beta chains presented below share a single source sample, sequenced in a study of T cells in Graves' hyperthyroidism and ophthalmopathy. What was amplified from RNA transcripts were TCR beta CDR3 regions. TCR CDR3 regions were first amplified by RT-PCR with HTBI primers. Each CDR3 protein is one row after TCRdb ran MiXCR on the multiplex PCR reads. Of around 350,000 distinct CDR3 sequences in the sample, about 14% were seen once. Sequencing was done on a sample of blood. These receptors came from a woman aged 25 to 39 with Graves' ophthalmopathy.

This clonotype occurred many times. The CDR3 protein is CASREPGQGDTGELFF. The DNA for the CDR3 is TGTGCCAGCAGGGAGCCGGGACAGGGGGACACCGGGGAGCTGTTTTTT. The chain combines TRBV2 with TRBJ2-2; TRBD1 agrees at 11 bases. Germline loops: CDR1 SNHLY, CDR2 FYNNEI. The J segment lost 3 bases and the V segment lost 6 bases, leaving 6 bases of the junction unmatched. The CDR3 consists of 16 residues.

This clonotype came up once. The chain couples TRBV3-1 to TRBJ1-4; TRBD1 agrees at 9 bases. V trimming: 4 bases; J trimming: 8 bases; junction bases outside the gene matches: 8. This CDR3 region has 15 residues. Per germline, CDR1 LGHDT and CDR2 YNNKEL (reference sequence). The chain's CDR3 is CASSPPGQGREKLFF. The DNA of the CDR3 is TGTGCCAGCAGCCCCCCGGGACAGGGTCGGGAAAAACTGTTTTTT.

This clonotype was seen at least ten times. This rearrangement joins TRBV7-8 to TRBJ2-3; 11 nucleotides line up with TRBD2. CDR3 length equals 18 residues. CDR1 SGHVS and CDR2 FQNEAQ come from the germline V gene. V shed 2 bases, J shed 3 bases, and the junction held 10 bases outside the gene matches. CDR3 nucleotide sequence: TGTGCCAGCAGCTTAAGACCTTACGGGACTAGCGGTACAGATACGCAGTATTTT. Encoded protein: CASSLRPYGTSGTDTQYF. Drawing the rest from reference TRBV7-8 and TRBJ2-3, the complete variable domain is GAGVSQSPRYKVAKRGQDVALRCDPISGHVSLFWYQQALGQGPEFLTYFQNEAQLDKSGLPSDRFFAERPEGSVSTLKIQRTQQEDSAVYLCASSLRPYGTSGTDTQYFGPGTRLTVL.

This clonotype was recorded at least ten times. J is TRBJ2-4 and V is TRBV7-6; 8 bases match TRBD1. V trimming: 3 bases; J trimming: 5 bases; junction bases outside the gene matches: 12. CDR3 length equals 17 residues. The germline CDR1 and CDR2 sequences are SGHVS and FNYEAQ. CDR3 nucleotide sequence: TGTGCCAGCAGCTTCGCACCGACAGGGGATTCTGAAAACATTCAGTACTTC. Translation: CASSFAPTGDSENIQYF.